This entry concerns a single T cell receptor beta chain. The antigen is unknown. Only in-frame clones appear in the TCRdb table, and some are missing; sequencing was by immunoSEQ multiplex PCR. This table holds about 410,000 clones, around 93% found once. This record belongs to a study of Ad26.COV2.S vaccination and SARS-CoV-2 variants. Study-level information: Intramuscular Ad26.COV2.S doses were given once or twice, 56 days apart. Study findings and constraints: The TCR breadth and depth analyses may have understated or missed part of the total T cell responses.

Trimming removed 4 bases from V and 14 bases from J, with 12 bases in between. CDR1 MNHEY and CDR2 SMNVEV come from the germline V gene (reference sequence). The CDR3 is 11 residues long. Treatment of the sample: over 15 received Ad26.COV2.S at low or high dose, single or two shots; roughly 5 received placebo; per-sample allocation not given. It was on day 63 after the first vaccine or placebo injection that samples were taken. Boston hosted the donor, who was an adult aged 18-55 years. This sample comprised peripheral blood, obtained in a trial of Ad26.COV2.S vaccine versus placebo. The TCR was taken from a person between 18 and 59 years old who received the Ad26.COV2.S COVID-19 vaccine or a placebo. V usage is TRBV27 and J usage is TRBJ2-1; unclear D gene. The CDR3 coding sequence is TGTGCCAGCAGTTCCGGGCTCCTTGAGTTCTTC. It specifies CASSSGLLEFF.